This is a list of T cell receptor beta chains from one sample in a study of shared clonotypes between healthy human individuals. The data were produced by immunoSEQ multiplex PCR, yet TCRdb's version contains in-frame clones alone and is incomplete. The table lists under 2,500,000 clones, approximately 94% of them singletons. Sequenced sample: naive CD4+ T cells sorted from blood. The receptors here all came from a young man in good health. Both conserved end residues are part of each CDR3. D genes are given only for firm matches. The size entry is marked missing in some rows and otherwise reads once, few, many or a size class.

TRBJ1-2	-	TRBV10-2	-	CASSEPAGDGYTF	TGCGCCAGCAGTGAGCCCGCGGGGGATGGCTACACCTTC
TRBJ2-3	-	TRBV9	-	CASSPRGSTDTQYF	TGTGCCAGCAGCCCTCGGGGTTCCACAGATACGCAGTATTTT
TRBJ2-7	TRBD2	TRBV27	-	CASSFRGVDSLEQYF	TGTGCCAGCAGTTTTCGGGGGGTGGATTCTCTCGAGCAGTACTTC
TRBJ2-7	-	TRBV6-5	-	CASSYSLQALDYEQYF	TGTGCCAGCAGTTACTCTCTCCAGGCCCTTGACTACGAGCAGTACTTC
TRBJ1-4	-	TRBV28	-	CASSGGGKEKLFF	TGTGCCAGCAGTGGTGGCGGCAAAGAAAAACTGTTTTTT
TRBJ1-1	-	TRBV18	once	CASSPSEQGVGLVTEAFF	TGTGCCAGCTCACCAAGCGAGCAGGGAGTGGGATTGGTCACTGAAGCTTTCTTT
TRBJ2-7	TRBD2	TRBV18	-	CASSPLVSGSTINSYEQYF	TGTGCCAGCTCACCACTGGTTAGCGGGTCTACCATAAACTCCTACGAGCAGTACTTC
TRBJ1-1	TRBD1	TRBV19	-	CASSHGQGTEAFF	TGTGCCAGTAGCCACGGACAGGGCACTGAAGCTTTCTTT
TRBJ2-7	-	TRBV4-3	-	CASSQGGGAGTHEQYF	TGCGCCAGCAGCCAGGGAGGGGGAGCAGGCACCCACGAGCAGTACTTC
TRBJ2-1	-	TRBV6-1	-	CASRYIVNEQFF	TGTGCCAGCAGGTACATTGTAAATGAGCAGTTCTTC
TRBJ2-3	-	TRBV6-1	many	CASSEILGRGVADTQYF	TGTGCCAGCAGTGAAATTTTAGGCAGGGGGGTCGCAGATACGCAGTATTTT
TRBJ1-1	TRBD1	TRBV19	-	CASSGQGARTEAFF	TGTGCCAGTAGCGGTCAGGGGGCAAGGACTGAAGCTTTCTTT
TRBJ2-2	-	TRBV2	-	CASSSTGPPGELFF	TGTGCCAGCAGTTCAACCGGCCCCCCCGGGGAGCTGTTTTTT
TRBJ2-5	-	TRBV5-1	-	CASQGTSSETQYF	TGCGCCAGCCAGGGGACCAGCAGTGAGACCCAGTACTTC
TRBJ1-4	-	TRBV29-1	-	CSVGINEKLFF	TGCAGCGTTGGAATAAATGAAAAACTGTTTTTT
TRBJ2-7	TRBD2	TRBV30	many	CAWSPNLAGDSYEQYF	TGTGCCTGGAGTCCAAACCTAGCGGGGGACTCCTACGAGCAGTACTTC
TRBJ1-2	-	TRBV10-2	-	CASSESREVGGYTF	TGCGCCAGCAGTGAGTCGAGGGAAGTTGGGGGCTACACCTTC
TRBJ1-2	TRBD1	TRBV5-4	-	CASSRGDRDGYTF	TGTGCCAGCAGCCGTGGGGACAGGGATGGCTACACCTTC
TRBJ2-3	-	TRBV6-1	-	CASRPWGGPWDTQYF	TGTGCCAGCAGGCCCTGGGGGGGGCCTTGGGATACGCAGTATTTT
TRBJ2-1	-	TRBV23-1	-	CASSQFKFVDAGTTYNEQFF	TGCGCCAGCAGTCAATTCAAATTCGTTGATGCGGGGACCACCTACAATGAGCAGTTCTTC
TRBJ1-2	TRBD1	TRBV9	few	CASSPREGAYGYTF	TGTGCCAGCAGCCCCAGGGAGGGGGCCTATGGCTACACCTTC
TRBJ2-7	-	TRBV6-6	-	CASSYSNSPFSYEQYF	TGTGCCAGCAGTTACTCGAATTCACCCTTCTCCTACGAGCAGTACTTC
TRBJ1-6	TRBD1	TRBV5-1	-	CASSLGQGAYNSPLHF	TGCGCCAGCAGCCTGGGACAGGGGGCCTATAATTCACCCCTCCACTTT
TRBJ2-1	TRBD1	TRBV6-5	once	CASSYKPTGGGQFF	TGTGCCAGCAGTTACAAACCGACAGGGGGCGGACAGTTCTTC
TRBJ2-5	-	TRBV10-3	-	CAISESDRVKRETQYF	TGTGCCATCAGTGAGTCGGACCGGGTGAAAAGAGAGACCCAGTACTTC
TRBJ1-1	-	TRBV18	-	CASSPGLPNTEAFF	TGTGCCAGCTCACCAGGCCTCCCGAACACTGAAGCTTTCTTT
TRBJ2-3	TRBD1	TRBV5-4	-	CASSSRDSYTDTQYF	TGTGCCAGCAGCTCCAGGGACAGCTACACAGATACGCAGTATTTT
TRBJ2-4	-	TRBV6-6	-	CASSTGFGAKNIQYF	TGTGCCAGCAGTACAGGCTTCGGAGCCAAAAACATTCAGTACTTC
TRBJ2-2	-	TRBV7-2	-	CASCLATGPTVTGELFF	TGTGCCAGCTGCCTAGCTACAGGGCCAACAGTCACCGGGGAGCTGTTTTTT
TRBJ2-5	TRBD1	TRBV12-5	-	CASGLLNGQGQETQYF	TGTGCTAGTGGTTTGCTGAACGGACAGGGTCAAGAGACCCAGTACTTC
TRBJ1-6	TRBD1	TRBV28	-	CASSLGQGGSPLHF	TGTGCCAGCAGTTTAGGACAGGGAGGTTCACCCCTCCACTTT
TRBJ2-3	-	TRBV28	-	CASSLPTTDTQYF	TGTGCCAGCAGTTTGCCCACCACAGATACGCAGTATTTT
TRBJ1-5	-	TRBV21-1	once	CASSKPIWGVSKELQPQHF	TGTGCCAGCAGCAAACCCATCTGGGGAGTTTCGAAGGAACTTCAGCCCCAGCATTTT
TRBJ2-7	-	TRBV7-9	-	CASSLEGRGSVEQYF	TGTGCCAGCAGCTTAGAAGGCAGGGGTTCGGTCGAGCAGTACTTC
TRBJ1-3	-	TRBV6-5	-	CASRPGATGNTIYF	TGTGCCAGCAGACCAGGGGCTACGGGAAACACCATATATTTT
TRBJ2-5	-	TRBV6-6	-	CASRTTGETQYF	TGTGCCAGCAGGACAACAGGGGAGACCCAGTACTTC
TRBJ2-7	TRBD2	TRBV2	-	CASRDPLAGDHEQYF	TGTGCCAGCAGGGACCCTCTAGCGGGAGATCACGAGCAGTACTTC
TRBJ2-3	-	TRBV7-6	-	CASSTAVRDTQYF	TGTGCCAGCAGCACCGCTGTACGAGATACGCAGTATTTT
TRBJ1-3	TRBD1	TRBV10-2	-	CASSPQGTSGNTIYF	TGCGCCAGCAGTCCACAGGGGACTAGTGGAAACACCATATATTTT
TRBJ2-3	-	TRBV11-2	-	CASSSSSGTGDTQYF	TGTGCCAGCAGCTCCTCTAGCGGGACAGGAGATACGCAGTATTTT
TRBJ2-3	-	TRBV7-2	-	CASSLGKTGDTQYF	TGTGCCAGCAGCTTAGGGAAGACTGGAGATACGCAGTATTTT
TRBJ2-1	-	TRBV5-1	-	CASSLSNEQFF	TGCGCCAGCAGCTTATCCAATGAGCAGTTCTTC
TRBJ2-7	-	TRBV7-7	-	CASSLAQGNYEQYF	TGTGCTAGCAGCCTCGCCCAGGGGAATTACGAGCAGTACTTC
TRBJ2-7	-	TRBV6-1	-	CAAKDAQGTSYEQYF	TGTGCCGCAAAGGACGCCCAGGGGACCTCCTACGAGCAGTACTTC
TRBJ1-3	-	TRBV30	-	CAWSVGSPGNTIYF	TGTGCCTGGAGTGTAGGATCTCCGGGAAACACCATATATTTT
TRBJ2-7	TRBD2	TRBV4-1	-	CASSQDTASGASYEQYF	TGCGCCAGCAGCCAAGATACGGCTAGCGGGGCTTCCTACGAGCAGTACTTC
TRBJ2-7	-	TRBV7-8	-	CASSLSRAGWTYEQYF	TGTGCCAGCAGCTTAAGCAGGGCTGGATGGACCTACGAGCAGTACTTC
TRBJ2-7	TRBD2	TRBV5-4	-	CASTLGDGRRGEQYF	TGTGCCAGCACCTTAGGGGACGGGAGGAGGGGCGAGCAGTACTTC
TRBJ2-7	TRBD1	TRBV6-6	-	CASRWTGSSYEQYF	TGTGCCAGCAGATGGACAGGCAGCTCCTACGAGCAGTACTTC
TRBJ2-3	-	TRBV4-1	once	CASSQDLSTADTQYF	TGCGCCAGCAGCCAAGATTTGAGTACCGCAGATACGCAGTATTTT
TRBJ2-3	TRBD2	TRBV6-5	-	CASSYTGGTQYF	TGTGCCAGCAGTTACACGGGAGGTACGCAGTATTTT
TRBJ1-4	-	TRBV7-7	-	CASSPLGGGNEKLFF	TGTGCTAGCAGCCCCCTTGGGGGAGGGAACGAAAAACTGTTTTTT
TRBJ2-1	TRBD2	TRBV7-2	-	CASSFGGSNNNEQFF	TGTGCCAGCAGCTTTGGCGGGAGTAATAACAATGAGCAGTTCTTC
TRBJ2-3	-	TRBV10-3	-	CAISDRAGQYF	TGTGCCATCAGTGATCGGGCCGGGCAGTATTTT
TRBJ1-3	TRBD1	TRBV5-3	-	CARSTYSPGQGENTIYF	TGTGCCAGAAGCACCTATTCCCCGGGACAGGGAGAAAACACCATATATTTT
TRBJ2-7	TRBD2	TRBV2	-	CATRTSGLFEQYF	TGTGCCACCAGGACTAGCGGGTTGTTCGAGCAGTACTTC
TRBJ2-3	-	TRBV21-1	-	CASSNRGSGCTDTQYF	TGTGCCAGCAGCAACCGAGGGAGTGGTTGCACAGATACGCAGTATTTT
TRBJ1-6	TRBD1	TRBV7-2	once	CASRLTGASSYNSPLHF	TGTGCCAGCAGACTTACAGGGGCGAGCTCCTATAATTCACCCCTCCACTTT
TRBJ2-5	-	TRBV5-1	-	CASSSDSTRQETQYF	TGCGCCAGCAGCAGCGACTCTACTAGACAGGAGACCCAGTACTTC